A selection of T cell receptor beta chains follows, all from one sample in a study of STAT5B mutations in CD4+ large granular lymphocyte leukemia. This table comes from immunoSEQ multiplex PCR, and its TCRdb copy is limited to in-frame clones, with some not included. The sample lists under 35,000 clones, approximately 67% occurring once. The sequenced sample consisted of CD4+ T cells from blood buffy coats. All receptors derive from a human donor in good health. CDR3s include the opening cysteine and the closing phenylalanine or tryptophan. Size tells how often a clone was seen (once, few, many) or the class of an expanded clone, and some rows leave it out.

clone_size v_call cdr3_aa
. TRBV6-1 CATERGQGTDTQYF
. TRBV7-8 CACSGYNEQFF
. TRBV27 CASRIRDRGAGELFF
. TRBV7-2 CASSLPGGITEAFF
. TRBV5-6 CASSFRAYNEKLFF
once TRBV5-1 CASGTGGSYEQYF
. TRBV4-1 CASSRLQGAPSYNEQFF
few TRBV10-1 CASSVGYDRGKSGSYNSPLHF
. TRBV6-1 CASSARTGETQYF
. TRBV5-8 CASSGLAGVSYNEQFF
. TRBV28 CASSRATEAFF
. TRBV6-1 CASSWNPTSYGYTF
. TRBV5-1 CASSAAGLQVNEQFF
. TRBV6-5 CASSYDSRRGYTF
. TRBV29-1 CSAQGQNYGYTF
few TRBV29-1 CSSRQGSNEKLFF
few TRBV14 CASSQDTGGYTF
. TRBV12-5 CASGLRAGGLYEQFF
once TRBV5-1 CASSFDLAAGELFF
. TRBV11-2 CASRQGVRETQYF
. TRBV19 CASSMGMGKETQYF
. TRBV7-9 CASSPGQGGSYEQYF
. TRBV10-2 CASSARVVDTIYF
. TRBV2 CASSGDRVYGYTF
. TRBV7-9 CASMRGARNTIYF
. TRBV6-5 CASSYSSANYGYTF
once TRBV18 CASSPRTRDNEQFF
few TRBV10-3 CAISESIASNQPQHF
. TRBV19 CASSGGQGNEKLFF
. TRBV19 CASRSPVGTDTQYF
. TRBV18 CASSRQGTLYNEQFF